This T cell receptor (beta chain) was obtained from a study of OX40 agonist ivuxolimab in advanced cancers. Study results and caveats: Dose levels from 0.1 to 3.0 mg/kg saw CD4+ and CD8+ blood T cells expand clonally by week 6. People who partly responded at 0.1-3.0 mg/kg had some of the least clonal expansion seen.

This CDR3 contains 13 residues. Trimming removed 7 bases from V and 6 bases from J, with 12 bases in between. Germline lookup yields CDR1 SGHVS and CDR2 FNYEAQ. About this clone itself: Its antigen remains unknown.

Produced via immunoSEQ multiplex PCR; TCRdb's table is partial and in-frame only. The sample consists of 60,000 to 85,000 clones, roughly 90% of them appearing once. This TCR was recovered from an adult with an advanced solid tumor such as melanoma, head and neck, liver or kidney cancer. The chain recombines TRBV7-6 with TRBJ2-2; D may match TRBD1 or TRBD2 (5 bases each). Sequences were derived from CD4+ or CD8+ T cells sorted from blood, sampled in a trial of the OX40 agonist ivuxolimab. The CDR3 is CASTARGSGELFF. CDR3 sequence (DNA): TGTGCCAGCACCGCGAGGGGCTCCGGGGAGCTGTTTTTT.